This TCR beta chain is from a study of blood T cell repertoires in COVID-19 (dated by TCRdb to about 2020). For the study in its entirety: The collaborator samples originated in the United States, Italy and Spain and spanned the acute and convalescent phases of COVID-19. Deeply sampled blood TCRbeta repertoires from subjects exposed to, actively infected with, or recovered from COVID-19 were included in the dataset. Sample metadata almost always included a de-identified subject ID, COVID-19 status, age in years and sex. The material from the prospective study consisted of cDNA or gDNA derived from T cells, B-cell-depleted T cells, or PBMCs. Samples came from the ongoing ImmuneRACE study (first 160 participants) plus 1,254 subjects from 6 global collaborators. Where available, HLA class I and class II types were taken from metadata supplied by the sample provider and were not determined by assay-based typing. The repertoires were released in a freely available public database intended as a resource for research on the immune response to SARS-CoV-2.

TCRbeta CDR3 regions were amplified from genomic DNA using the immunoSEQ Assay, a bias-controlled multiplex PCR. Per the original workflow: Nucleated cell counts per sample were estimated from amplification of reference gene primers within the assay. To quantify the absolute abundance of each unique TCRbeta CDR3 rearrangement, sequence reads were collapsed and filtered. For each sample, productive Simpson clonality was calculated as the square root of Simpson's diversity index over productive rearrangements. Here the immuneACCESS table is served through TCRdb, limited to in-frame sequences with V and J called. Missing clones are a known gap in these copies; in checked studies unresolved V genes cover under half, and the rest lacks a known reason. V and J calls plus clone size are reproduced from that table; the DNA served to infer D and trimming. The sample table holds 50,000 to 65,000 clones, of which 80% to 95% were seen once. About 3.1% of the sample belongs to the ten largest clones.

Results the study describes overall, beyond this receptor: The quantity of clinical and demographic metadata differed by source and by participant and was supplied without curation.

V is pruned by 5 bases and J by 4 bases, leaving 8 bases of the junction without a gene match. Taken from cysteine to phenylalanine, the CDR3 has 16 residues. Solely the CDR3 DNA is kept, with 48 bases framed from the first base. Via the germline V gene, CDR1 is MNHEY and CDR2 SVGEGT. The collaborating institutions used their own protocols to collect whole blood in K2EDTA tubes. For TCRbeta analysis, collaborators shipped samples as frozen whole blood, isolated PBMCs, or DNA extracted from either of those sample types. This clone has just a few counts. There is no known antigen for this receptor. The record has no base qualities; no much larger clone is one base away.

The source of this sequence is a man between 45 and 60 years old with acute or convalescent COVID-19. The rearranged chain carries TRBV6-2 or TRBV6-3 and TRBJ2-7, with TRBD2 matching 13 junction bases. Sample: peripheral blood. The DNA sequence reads TGTGCCAGCAGTCGGACTAGCGGGGGCCTAAAATACGAGCAGTACTTC. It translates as CASSRTSGGLKYEQYF.